This TCR beta chain is drawn from a study of CD8 T cells in Susac syndrome (dated by TCRdb to about 2019). As for the study more broadly: Among the sequenced Susac syndrome patients, about 6 had clinically active disease and eight were in clinical remission. Susac syndrome patients were therapy-naive, on corticosteroids (some also receiving IVIg), or on IVIg alone at blood withdrawal. Repertoire sequencing was used to test whether CD8+ T cell activation and differentiation in Susac syndrome was antigen driven. The study compared CD8+ T cell repertoire clonality among 12 healthy donors, about 14 Susac syndrome patients and some 16 multiple sclerosis patients. Findings and caveats that apply to the study as a whole: Sixteen and five Susac-specific public clones were found in the total CD8+ and CD8+ TEMRA repertoires, respectively. The number of individuals in the TCR sequencing and HLA analysis was acknowledged as relatively small. CD8+ repertoires in Susac syndrome showed clonal expansion, which was highest in CD8+ TEMRA cells and was greater in clinically active patients than in remitting patients.

The cysteine opens and the phenylalanine closes a CDR3 of 14 amino acids. Only CDR3 DNA is held: 42 bases, read in frame from base 1. CDR1 and CDR2 (PRHDT, FYEKMQ) derive from the germline V gene (reference sequence). Trimming at the junction amounts to 4 bases on V and 4 bases on J, and the germline ends lie 14 bases apart. This clonotype was seen only once. Its antigen target is currently unknown. Per-base qualities were not stored, and no clone one base away is much larger. Just one read gives weak support. Peripheral blood CD8+ and CD4+ T cells from healthy donors, Susac syndrome patients and multiple sclerosis patients were profiled using high-throughput TCR beta sequencing. The Susac syndrome patients fulfilled recently defined diagnostic criteria for either definite or probable disease. Bulk CD8+ and CD4+ T cells were purified by magnetic negative isolation, while CD8+ TEMRA cells were enriched using FACS. Blood was drawn into EDTA tubes, processed within 24 hours, and PBMCs were isolated by density gradient centrifugation. PBMCs intended for TCR sequencing were cryopreserved in liquid nitrogen and were subsequently thawed in a 37 degrees C water bath. A purity of at least 90% was achieved for sorted or isolated CD4+, CD8+ and CD8+ TEMRA cells.

RNA was extracted with the RNeasy kit and 0.5 to 1 ug was reverse transcribed using random hexamers. TCR beta CDR3 regions were amplified with the immunoSEQ multiplex PCR assay covering 54 Vbeta and 13 Jbeta segments. To correct PCR amplification bias, a synthetic template baseline was used for both primer optimization and computational correction. Per the authors' processing: Reads were assigned to V, D and J genes according to IMGT and analyzed in immunoSEQ Analyzer, with only productive sequences retained. Clonality was calculated as one minus the Shannon entropy normalized by log2 of the number of productive unique sequences. For each patient and control, public and private clones were evaluated among the 100 most prevalent clones. Clones were defined as Susac-specific if absent from the healthy and MS cohorts, from around 1,000 published viral clones and from other ImmuneACCESS disease sequences. In-frame beta chains were kept once TCRdb had trimmed the public reads at Q25 with fastp and called clones with MiXCR. For every CDR3 protein sequence, its rows merge into one entry that carries the most common genes and DNA. TCRdb, not the authors, supplied the V and J calls. A total of 65,000 to 100,000 distinct CDR3 sequences appear in this sample, around 96% of them only once. Jointly, the top ten make up about 0.39% of the sample.

The sequencing sample was made of CD8+ T cells from PBMCs. This TCR was recovered from a human donor with Susac syndrome. The chain couples TRBV13 to TRBJ2-7, with no confidently assigned D gene. Here the CDR3 is given as CASSWTSKGYEQYF. In nucleotides, the sequence is TGTGCCAGCAGCTGGACCTCGAAAGGTTACGAGCAGTACTTC. The CDR3 plus the reference TRBV13 and TRBJ2-7 genes for the other parts give the full variable domain: AAGVIQSPRHLIKEKRETATLKCYPIPRHDTVYWYQQGPGQDPQFLISFYEKMQSDKGSIPDRFSAQQFSDYHSELNMSSLELGDSALYFCASSWTSKGYEQYFGPGTRLTVT.